Following are 3 T cell receptor beta chains from one sample sequenced in a study of blood T cell repertoires in COVID-19. Some clones are missing from TCRdb's copy, which holds only in-frame ones; the method was immunoSEQ multiplex PCR. The table records about 260,000 clones, around 90% of them present only once. Sequencing input: peripheral blood. The receptors shown here come from a woman aged 45 to 65 who had recovered from COVID-19.

This chain connects TRBV6-5 to TRBJ2-3; D perhaps matches TRBD1 (7 bases). Germline V gene lookup returns CDR1 MNHEY and CDR2 SVGAGI. V lost 11 bases and J 6 bases, leaving 12 bases between the germline ends. The CDR3 extends over 11 amino acids. Here the CDR3 DNA reads TGTGCCGCCAGGGGGAGGGATACGCAGTATTTT. This encodes CAARGRDTQYF.

This clone was seen just once. The rearrangement links TRBV5-5 to TRBJ2-7; D is perhaps TRBD1 (6 bases). CDR1 and CDR2 (germline): SGHKS, YYEKEE (reference sequence). Between the trimmed V and J ends, which lost 2 bases and 9 bases, there was a span of 18 bases. The length of the CDR3 is 14 residues. The CDR3 reads CASSFTASKGVQYF. CDR3 in DNA: TGTGCCAGCAGCTTCACAGCGTCAAAGGGGGTGCAGTACTTC.

The chain links TRBV9 to TRBJ2-7; no firm D call. Germline CDR1 and CDR2: SGDLS and YYNGEE. The V end was cut by 7 bases, the J end by 3 bases, with 14 bases between. The CDR3 has 13 residues. The CDR3: CASGPSSFYEQYF. The CDR3 region has the DNA TGTGCCAGCGGGCCATCAAGTTTCTACGAGCAGTACTTC.